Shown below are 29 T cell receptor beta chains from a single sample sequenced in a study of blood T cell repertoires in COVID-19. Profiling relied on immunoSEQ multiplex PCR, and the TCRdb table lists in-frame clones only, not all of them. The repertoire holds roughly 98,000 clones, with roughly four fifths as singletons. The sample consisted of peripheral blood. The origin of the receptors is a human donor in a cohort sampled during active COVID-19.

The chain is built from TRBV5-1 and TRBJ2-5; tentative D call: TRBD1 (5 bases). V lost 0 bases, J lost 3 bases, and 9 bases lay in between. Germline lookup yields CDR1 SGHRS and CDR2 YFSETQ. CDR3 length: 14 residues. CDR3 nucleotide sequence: TGCGCCAGCAGCTTGGCAGGGTCCGAAGAGACCCAGTACTTC. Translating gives CASSLAGSEETQYF.

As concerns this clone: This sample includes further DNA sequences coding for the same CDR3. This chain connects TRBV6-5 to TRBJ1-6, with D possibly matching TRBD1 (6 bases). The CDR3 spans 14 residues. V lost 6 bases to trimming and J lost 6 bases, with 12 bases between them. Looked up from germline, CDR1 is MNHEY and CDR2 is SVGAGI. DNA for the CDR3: TGTGCCAGCAGAACAACAGGGATTAATTCACCCCTCCACTTT. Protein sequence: CASRTTGINSPLHF.

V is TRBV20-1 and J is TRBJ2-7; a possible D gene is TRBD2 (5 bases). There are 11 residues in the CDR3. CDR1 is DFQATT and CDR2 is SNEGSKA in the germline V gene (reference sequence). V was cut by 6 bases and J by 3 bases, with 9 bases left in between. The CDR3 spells CSAPTSYEQYF. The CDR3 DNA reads TGCAGTGCCCCCACTAGCTACGAGCAGTACTTC.

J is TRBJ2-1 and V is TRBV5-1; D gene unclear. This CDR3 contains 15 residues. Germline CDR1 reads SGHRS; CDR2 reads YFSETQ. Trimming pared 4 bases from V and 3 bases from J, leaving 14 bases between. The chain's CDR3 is CASSTGLGGYNEQFF. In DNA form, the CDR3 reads TGCGCCAGCAGCACGGGTCTCGGTGGCTACAATGAGCAGTTCTTC.

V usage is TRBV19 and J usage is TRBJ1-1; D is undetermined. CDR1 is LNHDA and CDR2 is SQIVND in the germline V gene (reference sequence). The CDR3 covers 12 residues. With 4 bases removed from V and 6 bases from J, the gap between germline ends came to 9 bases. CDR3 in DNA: TGTGCCAGTAGTACCAGGTTGGCTGAAGCTTTCTTT. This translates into CASSTRLAEAFF. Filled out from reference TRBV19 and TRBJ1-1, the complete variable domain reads DGGITQSPKYLFRKEGQNVTLSCEQNLNHDAMYWYRQDPGQGLRLIYYSQIVNDFQKGDIAEGYSVSREKKESFPLTVTSAQKNPTAFYLCASSTRLAEAFFGQGTRLTVV.

The DNA of the CDR3 is TGCGCCAGCAGCTTGGGGGACAGGCAGCCCCAGCATTTT. The encoded protein is CASSLGDRQPQHF. The gene calls are TRBV5-1 and TRBJ1-5; 8 bases agree with TRBD1. Germline CDR1 SGHRS, CDR2 YFSETQ. The length of the CDR3 is 13 residues. V lost 0 bases and J lost 7; bases outside the gene matches: 0.

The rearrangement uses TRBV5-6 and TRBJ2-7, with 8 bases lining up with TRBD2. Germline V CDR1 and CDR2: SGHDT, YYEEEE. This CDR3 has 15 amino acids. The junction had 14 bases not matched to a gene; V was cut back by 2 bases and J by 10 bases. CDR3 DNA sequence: TGTGCCAGCAGCTTATACGGGGGGGCAACTAGTATTCAGTACTTC. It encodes CASSLYGGATSIQYF.

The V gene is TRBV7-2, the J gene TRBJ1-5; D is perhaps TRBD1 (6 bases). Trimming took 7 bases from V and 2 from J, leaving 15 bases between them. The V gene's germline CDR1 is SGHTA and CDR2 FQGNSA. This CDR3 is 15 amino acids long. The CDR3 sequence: CASTISGGRNQPQHF. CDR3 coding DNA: TGTGCCAGCACCATATCGGGGGGCCGCAATCAGCCCCAGCATTTT.

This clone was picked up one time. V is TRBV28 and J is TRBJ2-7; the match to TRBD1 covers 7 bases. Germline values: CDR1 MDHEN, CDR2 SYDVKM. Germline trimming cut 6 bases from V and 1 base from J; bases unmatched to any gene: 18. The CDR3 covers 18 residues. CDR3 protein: CASSPSLFRDRKSYEQYF. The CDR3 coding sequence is TGTGCCAGCAGCCCTTCCTTATTCCGGGACAGAAAATCCTACGAGCAGTACTTC.

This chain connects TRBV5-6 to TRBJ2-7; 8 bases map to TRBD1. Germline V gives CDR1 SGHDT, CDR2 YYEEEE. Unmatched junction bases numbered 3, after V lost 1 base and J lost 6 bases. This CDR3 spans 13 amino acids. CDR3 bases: TGTGCCAGCAGCTTGCCGACAGGGGCCGAGCAGTACTTC. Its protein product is CASSLPTGAEQYF.

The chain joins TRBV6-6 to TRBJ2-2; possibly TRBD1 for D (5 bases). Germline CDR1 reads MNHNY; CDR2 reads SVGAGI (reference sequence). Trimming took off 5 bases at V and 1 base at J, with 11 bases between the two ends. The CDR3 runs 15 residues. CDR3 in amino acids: CASSVKQGNTGELFF. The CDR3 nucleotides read TGTGCCAGCAGTGTAAAGCAGGGGAACACCGGGGAGCTGTTTTTT.

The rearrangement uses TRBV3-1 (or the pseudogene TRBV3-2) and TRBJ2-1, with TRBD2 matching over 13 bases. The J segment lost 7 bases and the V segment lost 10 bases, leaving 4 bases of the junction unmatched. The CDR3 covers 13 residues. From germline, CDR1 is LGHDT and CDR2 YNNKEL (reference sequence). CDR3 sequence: CATTSGGANEQFF. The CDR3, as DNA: TGTGCCACCACTAGCGGGGGGGCTAATGAGCAGTTCTTC.

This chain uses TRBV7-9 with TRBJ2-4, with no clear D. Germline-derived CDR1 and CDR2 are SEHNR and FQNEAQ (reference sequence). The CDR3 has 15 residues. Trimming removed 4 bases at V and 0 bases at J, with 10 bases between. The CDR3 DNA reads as TGTGCCAGCAGCTCTCCGAGGCTAGCCAAAAACATTCAGTACTTC. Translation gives CASSSPRLAKNIQYF.

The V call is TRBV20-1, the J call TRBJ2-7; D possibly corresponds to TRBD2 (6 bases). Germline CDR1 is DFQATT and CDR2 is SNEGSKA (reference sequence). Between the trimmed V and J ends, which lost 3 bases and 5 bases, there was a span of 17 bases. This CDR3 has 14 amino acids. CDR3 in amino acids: CSASSLAGLNEQYF. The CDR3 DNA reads TGCAGTGCTAGTAGTTTGGCGGGGCTCAACGAGCAGTACTTC.

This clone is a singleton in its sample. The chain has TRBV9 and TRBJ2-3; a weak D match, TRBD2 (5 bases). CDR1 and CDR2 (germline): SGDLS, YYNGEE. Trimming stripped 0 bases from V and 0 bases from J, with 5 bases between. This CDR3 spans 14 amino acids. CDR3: CASSVERSTDTQYF. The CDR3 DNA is TGTGCCAGCAGCGTAGAGCGGAGCACAGATACGCAGTATTTT.

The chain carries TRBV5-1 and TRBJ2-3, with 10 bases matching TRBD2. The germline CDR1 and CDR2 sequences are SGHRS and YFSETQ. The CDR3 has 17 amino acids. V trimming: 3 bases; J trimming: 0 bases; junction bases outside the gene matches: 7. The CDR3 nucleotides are TGCGCCAGCAGCTCAACTAGCGGGGATTCTAGCACAGATACGCAGTATTTT. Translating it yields CASSSTSGDSSTDTQYF.

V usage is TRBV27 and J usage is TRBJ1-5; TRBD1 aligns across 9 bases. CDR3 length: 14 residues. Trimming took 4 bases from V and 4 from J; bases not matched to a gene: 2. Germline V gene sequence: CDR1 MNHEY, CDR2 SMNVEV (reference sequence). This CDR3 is CASSYRGLNQPQHF. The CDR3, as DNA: TGTGCCAGCAGTTACAGGGGGCTGAATCAGCCCCAGCATTTT.

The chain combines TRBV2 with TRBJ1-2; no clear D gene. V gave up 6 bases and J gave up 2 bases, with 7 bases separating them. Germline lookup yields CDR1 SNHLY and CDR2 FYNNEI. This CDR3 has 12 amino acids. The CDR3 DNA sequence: TGTGCCAGCAGCCCGGAGAACTATGGCTACACCTTC. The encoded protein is CASSPENYGYTF.

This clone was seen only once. The CDR3 here is CASSLEGRVYRLNTEAFF. The CDR3 DNA is TGTGCCAGCAGCTTGGAGGGCAGGGTTTACCGATTGAACACTGAAGCTTTCTTT. The J gene is TRBJ1-1, the V gene TRBV5-5; D possibly corresponds to TRBD1 (5 bases). CDR3 size: 18 residues. V was cut by 0 bases and J by 0 bases, with 18 bases left in between. Germline CDR1 SGHKS, CDR2 YYEKEE (reference sequence).

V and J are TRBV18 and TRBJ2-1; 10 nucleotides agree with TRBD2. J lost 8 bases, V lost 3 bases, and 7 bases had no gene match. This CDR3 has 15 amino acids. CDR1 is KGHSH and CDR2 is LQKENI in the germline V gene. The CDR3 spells CASSPKRGGNDEQFF. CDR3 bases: TGTGCCAGCTCACCTAAGCGGGGGGGCAACGATGAGCAGTTCTTC.

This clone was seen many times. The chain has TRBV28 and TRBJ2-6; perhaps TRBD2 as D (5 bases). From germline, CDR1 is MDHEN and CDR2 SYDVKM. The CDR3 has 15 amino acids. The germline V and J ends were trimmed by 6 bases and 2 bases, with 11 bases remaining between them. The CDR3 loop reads CASSPAGAGANVLTF. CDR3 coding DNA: TGTGCCAGCAGCCCCGCGGGCGCTGGGGCCAACGTCCTGACTTTC.

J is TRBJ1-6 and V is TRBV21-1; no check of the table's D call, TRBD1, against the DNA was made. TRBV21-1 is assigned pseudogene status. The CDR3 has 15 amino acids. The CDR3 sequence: CASSSGQVCNSPLHF. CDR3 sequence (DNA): TGTGCCAGCAGCTCTGGACAGGTATGCAATTCACCCCTCCACTTT.

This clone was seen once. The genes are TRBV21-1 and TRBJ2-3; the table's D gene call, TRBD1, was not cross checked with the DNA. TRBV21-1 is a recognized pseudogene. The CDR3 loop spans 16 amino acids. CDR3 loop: CASSTNRRPSTDTQYF. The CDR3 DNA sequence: TGTGCCAGCAGCACAAACAGGAGACCTAGCACAGATACGCAGTATTTT.

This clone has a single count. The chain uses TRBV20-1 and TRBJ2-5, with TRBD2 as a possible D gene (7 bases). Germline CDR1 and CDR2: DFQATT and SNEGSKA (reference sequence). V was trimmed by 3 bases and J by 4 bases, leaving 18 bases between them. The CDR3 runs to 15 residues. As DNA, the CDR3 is TGCAGTGCTAGTTCACGGGGGGCGCATTTAGAGACCCAGTACTTC. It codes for CSASSRGAHLETQYF.

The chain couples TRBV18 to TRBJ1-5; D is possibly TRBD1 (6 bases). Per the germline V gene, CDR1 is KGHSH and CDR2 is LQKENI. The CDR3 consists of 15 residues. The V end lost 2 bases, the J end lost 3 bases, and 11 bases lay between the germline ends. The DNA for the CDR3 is TGTGCCAGCTCACCAACAGGGTGGCACAATCAGCCCCAGCATTTT. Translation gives CASSPTGWHNQPQHF.

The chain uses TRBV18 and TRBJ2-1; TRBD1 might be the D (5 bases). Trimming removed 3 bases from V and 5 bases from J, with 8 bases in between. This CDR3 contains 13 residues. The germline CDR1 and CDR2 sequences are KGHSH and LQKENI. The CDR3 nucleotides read TGTGCCAGCTCACCCAGGGTTGACAATGAGCAGTTCTTC. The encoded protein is CASSPRVDNEQFF.

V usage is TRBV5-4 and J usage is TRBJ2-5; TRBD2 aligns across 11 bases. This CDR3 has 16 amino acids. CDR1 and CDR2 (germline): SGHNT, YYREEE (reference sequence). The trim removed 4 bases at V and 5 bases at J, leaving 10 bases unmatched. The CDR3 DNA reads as TGTGCCAGCAGCGCCCCACTAGCGGGGGCTCGGGAGACCCAGTACTTC. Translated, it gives CASSAPLAGARETQYF.

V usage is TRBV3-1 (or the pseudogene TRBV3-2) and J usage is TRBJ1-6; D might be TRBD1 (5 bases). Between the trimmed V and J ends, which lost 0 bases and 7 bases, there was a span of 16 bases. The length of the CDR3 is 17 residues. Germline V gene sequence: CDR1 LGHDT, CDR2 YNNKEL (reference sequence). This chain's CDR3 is CASSQDYLAGHNSPLHF. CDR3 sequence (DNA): TGTGCCAGCAGCCAAGATTATTTGGCAGGGCACAATTCACCCCTCCACTTT.

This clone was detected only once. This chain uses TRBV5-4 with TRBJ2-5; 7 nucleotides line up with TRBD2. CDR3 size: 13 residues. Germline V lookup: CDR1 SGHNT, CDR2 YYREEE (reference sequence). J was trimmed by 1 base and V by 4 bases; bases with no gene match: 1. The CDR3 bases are TGTGCCAGCAGCGGGGGGGGCCAAGAGACCCAGTACTTC. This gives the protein CASSGGGQETQYF.